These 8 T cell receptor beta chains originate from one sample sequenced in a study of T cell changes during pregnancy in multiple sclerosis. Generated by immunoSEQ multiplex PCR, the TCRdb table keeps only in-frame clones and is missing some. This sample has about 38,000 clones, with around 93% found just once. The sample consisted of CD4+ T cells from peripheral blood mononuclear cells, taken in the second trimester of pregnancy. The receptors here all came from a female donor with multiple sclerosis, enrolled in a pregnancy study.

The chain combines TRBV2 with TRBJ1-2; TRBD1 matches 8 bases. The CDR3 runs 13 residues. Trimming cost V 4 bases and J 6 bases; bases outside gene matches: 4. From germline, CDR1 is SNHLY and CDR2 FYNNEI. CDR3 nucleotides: TGTGCCAGCAGTGGTCTGACAGGGGATGGCTACACCTTC. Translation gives CASSGLTGDGYTF.

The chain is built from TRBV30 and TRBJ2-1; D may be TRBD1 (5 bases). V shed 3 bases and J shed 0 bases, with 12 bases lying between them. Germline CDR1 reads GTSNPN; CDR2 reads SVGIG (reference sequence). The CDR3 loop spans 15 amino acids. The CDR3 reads CAWSSQGYSYNEQFF. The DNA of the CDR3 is TGTGCCTGGAGCTCCCAGGGATACTCCTACAATGAGCAGTTCTTC.

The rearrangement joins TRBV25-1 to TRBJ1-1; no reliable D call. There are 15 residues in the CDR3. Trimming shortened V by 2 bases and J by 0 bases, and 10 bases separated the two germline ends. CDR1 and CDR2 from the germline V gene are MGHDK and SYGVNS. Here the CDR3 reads CASSEGSGMNTEAFF. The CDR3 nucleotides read TGTGCCAGCAGTGAAGGGTCAGGCATGAACACTGAAGCTTTCTTT. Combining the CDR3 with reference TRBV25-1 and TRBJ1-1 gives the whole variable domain EADIYQTPRYLVIGTGKKITLECSQTMGHDKMYWYQQDPGMELHLIHYSYGVNSTEKGDLSSESTVSRIRTEHFPLTLESARPSHTSQYLCASSEGSGMNTEAFFGQGTRLTVV.

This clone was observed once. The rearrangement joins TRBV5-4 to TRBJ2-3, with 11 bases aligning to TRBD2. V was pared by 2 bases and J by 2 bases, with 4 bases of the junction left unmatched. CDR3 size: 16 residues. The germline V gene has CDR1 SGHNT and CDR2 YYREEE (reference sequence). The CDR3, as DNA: TGTGCCAGCAGCTTAAAACTAGCGGGGGACACAGATACGCAGTATTTT. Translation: CASSLKLAGDTDTQYF.

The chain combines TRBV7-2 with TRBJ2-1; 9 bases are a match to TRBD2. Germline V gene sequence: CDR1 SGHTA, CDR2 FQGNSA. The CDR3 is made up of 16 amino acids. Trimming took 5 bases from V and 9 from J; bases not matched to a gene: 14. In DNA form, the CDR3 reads TGTGCCAGCAGCCGCCCGGGCGGGGGGGCCCTCGGTGAGCAGTTCTTC. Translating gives CASSRPGGGALGEQFF. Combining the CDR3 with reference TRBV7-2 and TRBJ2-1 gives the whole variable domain GAGVSQSPSNKVTEKGKDVELRCDPISGHTALYWYRQSLGQGLEFLIYFQGNSAPDKSGLPSDRFSAERTGGSVSTLTIQRTQQEDSAVYLCASSRPGGGALGEQFFGPGTRLTVL.

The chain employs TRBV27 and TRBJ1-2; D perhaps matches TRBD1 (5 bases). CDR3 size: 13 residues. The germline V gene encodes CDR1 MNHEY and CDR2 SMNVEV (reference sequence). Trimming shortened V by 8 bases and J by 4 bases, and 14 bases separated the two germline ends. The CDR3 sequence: CASGAPKGYGYTF. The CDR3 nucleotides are TGTGCCAGCGGGGCTCCTAAAGGCTATGGCTACACCTTC.

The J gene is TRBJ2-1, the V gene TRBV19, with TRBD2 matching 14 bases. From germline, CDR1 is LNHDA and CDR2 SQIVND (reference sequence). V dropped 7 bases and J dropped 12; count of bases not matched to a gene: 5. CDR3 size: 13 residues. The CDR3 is CASIGLAGGWQFF. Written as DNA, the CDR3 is TGTGCCAGTATCGGACTAGCGGGAGGTTGGCAGTTCTTC.

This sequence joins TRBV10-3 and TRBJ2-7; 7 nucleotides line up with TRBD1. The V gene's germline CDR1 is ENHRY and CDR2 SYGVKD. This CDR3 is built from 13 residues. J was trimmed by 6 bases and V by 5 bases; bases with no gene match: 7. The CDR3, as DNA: TGTGCCATCAGTCCGACAGGGTTGGTCGAGCAGTACTTC. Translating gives CAISPTGLVEQYF.